One and the same sample provided the 28 T cell receptor beta chains below, sequenced in a study of cytomegalovirus exposure and HLA in healthy donors. The PCR employed 60 Vbeta primers together with 13 Jbeta primers. Data came from immunoSEQ multiplex PCR; TCRdb stores just in-frame clones and leaves some out. Here the sample spans 100,000 to 150,000 clones, around 68% being singletons. Sequenced input: PBMCs. The receptors here all came from a man aged 40-50 years in good health and CMV-seropositive.

V is TRBV14 and J is TRBJ2-5; perhaps TRBD2 as D (6 bases). This CDR3 contains 19 residues. The V and J ends lost 5 bases and 7 bases respectively, with 32 bases between them. The germline V gene encodes CDR1 SGHDN and CDR2 FVKESK. CDR3 region: CASSRAGGDRHGGWRTQYF. The CDR3 DNA is TGTGCCAGCAGCAGGGCCGGGGGTGATCGACACGGGGGTTGGAGGACCCAGTACTTC.

DNA of the CDR3: TGTGCCAGCAGCTTAAGCGGGAGGGGGGAAGAGACCCAGTACTTC. Translation gives CASSLSGRGEETQYF. J is TRBJ2-5 and V is TRBV9; TRBD2 matches at 10 bases. Germline V gives CDR1 SGDLS, CDR2 YYNGEE. CDR3 length: 15 residues. Germline trimming cut 4 bases from V and 3 bases from J; bases unmatched to any gene: 6.

Points on this clone: The same CDR3 also results from other DNA sequences found in this sample. The CDR3 DNA is TGTGCCAGCAGTTACTCGACGGGGACTGAAGCTTTCTTT. Translation: CASSYSTGTEAFF. The V call is TRBV6-5, the J call TRBJ1-1, with D unresolved. Germline V gives CDR1 MNHEY, CDR2 SVGAGI. The V end lost 0 bases, the J end lost 5 bases, and 7 bases lay between the germline ends. The CDR3 runs to 13 residues.

V usage is TRBV25-1 and J usage is TRBJ1-1, with 8 bases identical to TRBD1. Germline CDR1 MGHDK, CDR2 SYGVNS. The V gene end was trimmed by 3 bases and the J gene end by 10 bases; junction bases not matched to a gene: 7. This CDR3 comprises 13 residues. The chain's CDR3 is CASSDPRGLRAFF. DNA of the CDR3: TGTGCCAGCAGTGATCCCAGGGGGCTACGAGCTTTCTTT.

The V call is TRBV27, the J call TRBJ2-3; 9 nucleotides agree with TRBD1. V was pared by 7 bases and J by 1 base, with 3 bases of the junction left unmatched. CDR3 length: 14 amino acids. Germline V CDR1 and CDR2: MNHEY, SMNVEV (reference sequence). CDR3 region: CASNTGGRTDTQYF. CDR3 sequence (DNA): TGTGCCAGCAACACAGGGGGCCGCACAGATACGCAGTATTTT.

This clone appeared a single time. The V call is TRBV7-2, the J call TRBJ1-1; 7 bases are a match to TRBD1. The ends lost 4 bases at V and 0 bases at J; junction bases unmatched: 5. Germline lookup yields CDR1 SGHTA and CDR2 FQGNSA. The CDR3 totals 15 residues. CDR3 in amino acids: CASSSRQGMNTEAFF. The CDR3 region has the DNA TGTGCCAGCAGCTCCAGACAGGGTATGAACACTGAAGCTTTCTTT.

The chain joins TRBV11-2 to TRBJ1-2; TRBD1 agrees at 8 bases. V gave up 0 bases and J gave up 5 bases; unmatched junction bases: 11. Germline V lookup: CDR1 SGHAT, CDR2 FQNNGV. This CDR3 contains 17 residues. The CDR3: CASSLDSGQGISYGYTF. Here the CDR3 DNA reads TGTGCCAGCAGCTTAGACTCTGGACAGGGAATAAGTTATGGCTACACCTTC.

This clone has only a few counts. The genes are TRBV11-2 and TRBJ2-7; TRBD2 aligns across 11 bases. Germline V gene sequence: CDR1 SGHAT, CDR2 FQNNGV. V shed 5 bases and J 6 bases; nucleotides not matched to a gene: 9. This CDR3 comprises 15 residues. DNA of the CDR3: TGTGCCAGCAGCCCAGTAACTAGCGGGAGTTCCGAGCAGTACTTC. Protein product: CASSPVTSGSSEQYF. Supplemented by reference TRBV11-2 and TRBJ2-7, the full variable domain reads EAGVAQSPRYKIIEKRQSVAFWCNPISGHATLYWYQQILGQGPKLLIQFQNNGVVDDSQLPKDRFSAERLKGVDSTLKIQPAKLEDSAVYLCASSPVTSGSSEQYFGPGTRLTVT.

The chain uses TRBV5-1 and TRBJ1-1; 9 bases are shared with TRBD1. The CDR3 has 15 residues. V trimming: 2 bases; J trimming: 5 bases; junction bases outside the gene matches: 7. Looked up from germline, CDR1 is SGHRS and CDR2 is YFSETQ. DNA for the CDR3: TGCGCCAGCAGCTTCACTACAGGGGGCCAGACTGAAGCTTTCTTT. Translated: CASSFTTGGQTEAFF. Together with reference TRBV5-1 and TRBJ1-1, the CDR3 gives the full variable domain: KAGVTQTPRYLIKTRGQQVTLSCSPISGHRSVSWYQQTPGQGLQFLFEYFSETQRNKGNFPGRFSGRQFSNSRSEMNVSTLELGDSALYLCASSFTTGGQTEAFFGQGTRLTVV.

This clone was recorded a few times. The rearrangement links TRBV6-1 to TRBJ2-5; D perhaps matches TRBD2 (5 bases). Germline assignment: CDR1 MNHNS and CDR2 SASEGT. Trimming stripped 3 bases from V and 4 bases from J, with 9 bases between. The CDR3 length is 13 residues. The CDR3 region has the DNA TGTGCCAGCAGTGAGACTACTCCAGAGACCCAGTACTTC. Its protein is CASSETTPETQYF.

The DNA of the CDR3 is TGCGCCAGCAGCCAGGTTAGGGGTGGGGATACGCAGTATTTT. Its translation is CASSQVRGGDTQYF. The chain has TRBV4-3 and TRBJ2-3, with D tentatively TRBD1 (5 bases). Germline V lookup: CDR1 LGHNA, CDR2 YSLEER. The CDR3 is 14 amino acids. V was cut by 3 bases and J by 6 bases, with 13 bases left in between.

This clone has a handful of counts. This sequence joins TRBV5-4 and TRBJ2-5; 7 bases are shared with TRBD2. Germline V gene sequence: CDR1 SGHNT, CDR2 YYREEE (reference sequence). The V and J ends lost 2 bases and 2 bases, in that order; junction bases with no gene match: 3. The CDR3 runs to 14 residues. CDR3 protein: CASSLPGLQETQYF. The CDR3 DNA sequence: TGTGCCAGCAGCTTACCGGGACTACAAGAGACCCAGTACTTC.

The gene calls are TRBV5-4 and TRBJ1-2, with D perhaps matching TRBD1 (6 bases). Germline values: CDR1 SGHNT, CDR2 YYREEE (reference sequence). The V gene lost 4 bases and the J gene lost 4 bases, with 14 bases spanning the gap. The CDR3 has 14 amino acids. The CDR3 DNA follows: TGTGCCAGCAGCCCTAGGACAGAAATCTATGGCTACACCTTC. It specifies CASSPRTEIYGYTF.

The sample holds one count of this clone. The chain couples TRBV10-3 to TRBJ2-7; 8 bases map to TRBD2. The CDR3 loop spans 15 amino acids. Germline trimming cut 6 bases from V and 1 base from J; bases unmatched to any gene: 8. Germline CDR1 is ENHRY and CDR2 is SYGVKD. The CDR3 DNA sequence: TGTGCCATCAGGGATAGCGGGATAGGGTCCTACGAGCAGTACTTC. It encodes CAIRDSGIGSYEQYF.

The genes are TRBV11-3 and TRBJ2-3; 15 positions agree with TRBD2. V lost 5 bases, J lost 4 bases, and 4 bases stayed unmatched. The CDR3 is made up of 16 amino acids. Germline V lookup: CDR1 SGHNT, CDR2 YENEEA. The chain's CDR3 is CASSQGLAGGADTQYF. CDR3 bases: TGTGCCAGCAGCCAAGGACTAGCGGGAGGGGCAGATACGCAGTATTTT.

This chain joins TRBV21-1 and TRBJ2-7; the D call TRBD1 from the table was never checked on the DNA. TRBV21-1 is recorded as a pseudogene. The CDR3 is 15 residues long. CDR3 sequence: CASIPRQGLSYEQYF. In DNA, the CDR3 is TGTGCCAGCATCCCGAGGCAGGGCCTCTCCTACGAGCAGTACTTC.

The chain uses TRBV15 and TRBJ1-4; maybe TRBD1 (6 bases). Germline CDR1 is LNHNV and CDR2 is YYDKDF (reference sequence). V lost 0 bases and J 3 bases, leaving 8 bases between the germline ends. CDR3 size: 15 residues. Here the CDR3 reads CATSRDNRANEKLFF. The CDR3 DNA is TGTGCCACCAGCAGAGATAACAGGGCTAATGAAAAACTGTTTTTT.

V usage is TRBV5-4 and J usage is TRBJ2-7; TRBD2 matches 15 bases. CDR1 is SGHNT, CDR2 YYREEE, per germline (reference sequence). Trimming cost V 4 bases and J 7 bases; bases outside gene matches: 15. The CDR3 totals 18 residues. The CDR3 is CASSPGLAGGGSFREQYF. Written as DNA, the CDR3 is TGTGCCAGCAGCCCGGGACTAGCGGGAGGTGGGTCCTTTAGGGAGCAGTACTTC.

V usage is TRBV10-3 and J usage is TRBJ2-7, with 7 positions matching TRBD2. Germline V gene data show CDR1 as ENHRY and CDR2 as SYGVKD. The CDR3 spans 13 residues. The V gene end was trimmed by 10 bases and the J gene end by 0 bases; junction bases not matched to a gene: 6. The CDR3 region has the DNA TGTGCCACCCTGCAGCGGGGCTCCTACGAGCAGTACTTC. The encoded protein is CATLQRGSYEQYF.

This clone was counted a few times. The chain employs TRBV28 and TRBJ1-2; TRBD1 might be the D (5 bases). V was clipped by 6 bases and J by 4 bases, with 18 bases between them. The CDR3 spans 15 residues. Germline CDR1 and CDR2: MDHEN and SYDVKM. The CDR3 reads CASRDAGGSLYGYTF. The CDR3 nucleotides are TGTGCCAGCAGAGATGCGGGGGGGTCCCTCTATGGCTACACCTTC.

This clone has just one count. The chain couples TRBV7-8 to TRBJ2-7, with 7 bases lining up with TRBD1. The trim removed 5 bases at V and 0 bases at J, leaving 7 bases unmatched. The CDR3 loop spans 15 amino acids. CDR1 is SGHVS, CDR2 FQNEAQ, per germline. CDR3 protein: CASSTRQGPSYEQYF. The CDR3 DNA reads as TGTGCCAGCAGCACTAGACAGGGCCCCTCCTACGAGCAGTACTTC.

The chain has TRBV30 and TRBJ1-1; D possibly corresponds to TRBD1 (6 bases). This CDR3 region has 15 residues. V gave up 0 bases and J gave up 1 base, with 12 bases separating them. Germline CDR1 GTSNPN, CDR2 SVGIG (reference sequence). The CDR3 here is CAWSVSQGWNTEAFF. The CDR3 region has the DNA TGTGCCTGGAGTGTCAGTCAGGGGTGGAACACTGAAGCTTTCTTT. Based on the CDR3 plus reference TRBV30 and TRBJ1-1, the full variable domain is SQTIHQWPATLVQPVGSPLSLECTVEGTSNPNLYWYRQAAGRGLQLLFYSVGIGQISSEVPQNLSASRPQDRQFILSSKKLLLSDSGFYLCAWSVSQGWNTEAFFGQGTRLTVV.

The rearrangement uses TRBV19 and TRBJ2-3, with 7 bases lining up with TRBD1. CDR1 LNHDA and CDR2 SQIVND come from the germline V gene (reference sequence). Losses at the gene ends were 3 bases for V and 1 base for J; bases not matched to a gene: 4. This CDR3 has 15 amino acids. The CDR3 protein is CASSIWQGGTDTQYF. As DNA, the CDR3 is TGTGCCAGTAGTATTTGGCAGGGGGGCACAGATACGCAGTATTTT.

V gene TRBV7-9 combines with J gene TRBJ2-7; unclear D gene. V lost 5 bases to trimming and J lost 3 bases, with 5 bases between them. Germline V gives CDR1 SEHNR, CDR2 FQNEAQ (reference sequence). The CDR3 is made up of 11 amino acids. CDR3 in amino acids: CASSPGYEQYF. The CDR3 DNA follows: TGTGCCAGCAGCCCCGGCTACGAGCAGTACTTC.

The V and J genes are TRBV11-3 and TRBJ1-1, with TRBD1 matching over 9 bases. V shed 4 bases and J 3 bases; nucleotides not matched to a gene: 0. Germline V gives CDR1 SGHNT, CDR2 YENEEA. The CDR3 extends over 13 amino acids. The chain's CDR3 is CASSWDRDTEAFF. As DNA, the CDR3 is TGTGCCAGCAGCTGGGACAGGGACACTGAAGCTTTCTTT.

The rearrangement joins TRBV6-4 to TRBJ2-1; 9 bases agree with TRBD2. V gave up 0 bases and J gave up 3 bases; unmatched junction bases: 12. This CDR3 is 19 amino acids long. Germline loops: CDR1 MRHNA, CDR2 SNTAGT. The CDR3 loop reads CASSDSPAWASGIYNEQFF. The CDR3 DNA reads as TGTGCCAGCAGTGACTCCCCGGCTTGGGCTAGCGGGATCTACAATGAGCAGTTCTTC.

The genes are TRBV25-1 and TRBJ2-4, with TRBD1 matching 8 bases. There are 15 residues in the CDR3. Germline V gene lookup returns CDR1 MGHDK and CDR2 SYGVNS. The V gene end was trimmed by 4 bases and the J gene end by 7 bases; junction bases not matched to a gene: 9. This CDR3 reads CASSATHRGANIQYF. The CDR3 bases are TGTGCCAGCAGTGCGACCCACAGGGGGGCGAACATTCAGTACTTC.

The CDR3 reads CASSEQGASGNTIYF. CDR3 coding DNA: TGTGCCAGCAGTGAACAGGGGGCATCGGGAAACACCATATATTTT. The J gene is TRBJ1-3, the V gene TRBV2, with 8 positions matching TRBD1. Germline CDR1 and CDR2: SNHLY and FYNNEI. CDR3 length equals 15 residues. Trimming at V came to 2 bases and at J to 4 bases, leaving 4 bases not matched to a gene.